This T cell receptor beta chain was recovered during a study of shared clonotypes between healthy human individuals. Study conclusions and caveats: In several donors, around 4.5% of naive CD4 clonotypes appeared in common. Memory subsets generally showed smaller estimated richness than naive subsets did.

Assay used: immunoSEQ multiplex PCR; TCRdb lists only in-frame clones, some missing. The profile shows roughly 650,000 clones, approximately 97% of them singletons. Turning to this clone: Its target is unknown.

CDR1 and CDR2 from the germline V gene are SGHRS and YFSETQ. With 3 bases removed from V and 5 bases from J, the gap between germline ends came to 11 bases. The length of the CDR3 is 14 residues. The clonotype comes from a woman aged 30 to 39 in good health. This chain uses TRBV5-1 with TRBJ2-2; D is unresolved. The sample consisted of naive CD4+ T cells sorted from blood. Sample subset: CD45RA+ positively selected. The CDR3 bases are TGCGCCAGCAGCTATGAAGGACGGACCGGGGAGCTGTTTTTT. Translating it yields CASSYEGRTGELFF.